This T cell receptor (beta chain) derives from a study of blood T cell repertoires in COVID-19. Clones were read by immunoSEQ multiplex PCR, and TCRdb kept only the in-frame ones, dropping some. The sample gives more than 130,000 clones, approximately 84% of which show up once; approximately 6.6% is in the top ten. This clonotype originated in a human donor in a cohort sampled during active COVID-19. The source material was peripheral blood.

The CDR3 region is CATSDRYNYGYTF. The CDR3 coding sequence is TGTGCCACCTCAGACAGGTATAACTATGGCTACACCTTC. The chain links TRBV25-1 to TRBJ1-2; a possible D gene is TRBD1 (6 bases). The CDR3 spans 13 residues. Trimming took off 10 bases at V and 1 base at J, with 13 bases between the two ends. Per the germline V gene, CDR1 is MGHDK and CDR2 is SYGVNS.